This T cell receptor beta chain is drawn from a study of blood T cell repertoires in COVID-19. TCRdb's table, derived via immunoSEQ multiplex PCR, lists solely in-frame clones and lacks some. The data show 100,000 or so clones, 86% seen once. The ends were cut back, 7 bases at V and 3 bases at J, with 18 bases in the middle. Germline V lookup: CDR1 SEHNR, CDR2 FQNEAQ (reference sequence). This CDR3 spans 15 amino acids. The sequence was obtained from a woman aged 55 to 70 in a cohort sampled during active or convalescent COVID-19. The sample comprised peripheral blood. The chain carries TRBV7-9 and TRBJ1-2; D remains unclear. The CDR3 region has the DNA TGTGCCAGCAACCAATTAGGGAGAATGGACTATGGCTACACCTTC. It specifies CASNQLGRMDYGYTF.